The rows below give T cell receptor beta chains drawn from one sample of a study of vaccination effects on CD4 cells after COVID-19. Their target antigens are unknown. TCRdb's copy holds only in-frame clones and misses some; the assay was immunoSEQ multiplex PCR. The sample contains about 40,000 clones, around 66% of which appear only once. Source: CD4+ T cells from PBMCs cultured without peptide, taken after COVID-19 vaccination. The receptors were sampled from a human donor who received a COVID-19 vaccine. The CDR3 runs from the conserved cysteine through the conserved F or W. A D gene is named only where the DNA matches it firmly. Some rows have no size entry. The others give once, few or many, or a class for an expanded clone.

d_gene | j_gene | abundance | v_gene | CDR3nt | CDR3aa
TRBD1 | TRBJ1-2 | NA | TRBV5-5 | TGTGCCAGCAGCTGGGACAGGATTAACTATGGCTACACCTTC | CASSWDRINYGYTF
NA | TRBJ2-6 | NA | TRBV11-3 | TGTGCCAGCAGCTTCGGTTTCCAACCCTCTGGGGCCAACGTCCTGACTTTC | CASSFGFQPSGANVLTF
NA | TRBJ2-5 | NA | TRBV18 | TGTGCCAGCTCATCCTTACGTCCTCCCCAAGAGACCCAGTACTTC | CASSSLRPPQETQYF
NA | TRBJ1-2 | medium-sized | TRBV7-8 | TGTGCCAGCAGCTTAGCTCTGGGACCGGATGGCTACACCTTC | CASSLALGPDGYTF
NA | TRBJ2-1 | NA | TRBV10-3 | TGTGCCATCAGTGAAACCGGGCTCAATGAGCAGTTCTTC | CAISETGLNEQFF
NA | TRBJ1-2 | NA | TRBV9 | TGTGCCAGCAGCGTAGCGGGGGCAGCCTTAAACTATGGCTACACCTTC | CASSVAGAALNYGYTF
NA | TRBJ1-1 | NA | TRBV5-1 | TGCGCCAGCAGCTCACAGGGTTACACTGAAGCTTTCTTT | CASSSQGYTEAFF
NA | TRBJ1-2 | NA | TRBV6-5 | TGTGCCAGCAGTCCAGGTGGGGGGACTAGTGGCTACACCTTC | CASSPGGGTSGYTF
NA | TRBJ2-6 | NA | TRBV19 | TGTGCCAGTAGTTCTCCCTCCCGCGCCGGGGCCAACGTCCTGACTTTC | CASSSPSRAGANVLTF
NA | TRBJ2-7 | few | TRBV4-1 | TGCGCCAGCAGCCAAGGGCGCAGGGGATCTTCCTACGAGCAGTACTTC | CASSQGRRGSSYEQYF
TRBD2 | TRBJ2-1 | few | TRBV7-9 | TGTGCCAGCAGTTTAGCGGGATGGACGTTTGAGCAGTTCTTC | CASSLAGWTFEQFF
NA | TRBJ2-1 | few | TRBV7-9 | TGTGCCAGCAGCTTAGCAGAAACTGCGTACAATGAGCAGTTCTTC | CASSLAETAYNEQFF
NA | TRBJ2-3 | few | TRBV5-1 | TGCGCCAGCAGAGCTACTCAGGAAGATACGCAGTATTTT | CASRATQEDTQYF
TRBD1 | TRBJ2-3 | NA | TRBV11-2 | TGTGCCAGCAGCTTAGACGGACAGGGGAGCACAGATACGCAGTATTTT | CASSLDGQGSTDTQYF
TRBD1 | TRBJ1-1 | few | TRBV18 | TGTGCCAGCTCATCCGGGACAGAGATTGAAGCTTTCTTT | CASSSGTEIEAFF
NA | TRBJ2-7 | NA | TRBV18 | TGTGCCAGCTCACCCGGTGGGACCTACGAGCAGTACTTC | CASSPGGTYEQYF
TRBD2 | TRBJ2-3 | NA | TRBV27 | TGTGCCAGCACCTCCCCTAGCGGGAGGGGAAATACGCAGTATTTT | CASTSPSGRGNTQYF
TRBD1 | TRBJ1-2 | few | TRBV11-2 | TGTGCCAGCAGCTTAGACAAATTCCGGGACAGGGGTGGCTACACCTTC | CASSLDKFRDRGGYTF
TRBD1 | TRBJ2-3 | NA | TRBV6-2/TRBV6-3 | TGTGCCAGCAGTTCAACAGGGGGACGCGGTTGGGATACGCAGTATTTT | CASSSTGGRGWDTQYF
TRBD1 | TRBJ1-2 | NA | TRBV5-4 | TGTGCCAGCAGCCTCGACAGGGGTGGCTACACCTTC | CASSLDRGGYTF
NA | TRBJ1-5 | few | TRBV3-1/TRBV3-2 | TGTGCCAGCAGCCCAGCAAGCAATCAGCCCCAGCATTTT | CASSPASNQPQHF
NA | TRBJ2-1 | few | TRBV10-1 | TGCGCCAGCAGGGCAGCCCTTTGGGATGAGCAGTTCTTC | CASRAALWDEQFF
NA | TRBJ2-6 | few | TRBV5-1 | TGCGCCAGCAGCTTGGGAGGATCTGGGGCCAACGTCCTGACTTTC | CASSLGGSGANVLTF
NA | TRBJ1-3 | NA | TRBV5-1 | TGCGCCAGCAGCTTGAACAACGGTGGGAACACCATATATTTT | CASSLNNGGNTIYF
NA | TRBJ2-1 | NA | TRBV5-1 | TGCGCCAGCAGCTTAGTGGGTGAGCAGTTCTTC | CASSLVGEQFF
TRBD2 | TRBJ2-3 | few | TRBV2 | TGTGCCAGCAGTGGCCGTAGCGGGAGTACAGATACGCAGTATTTT | CASSGRSGSTDTQYF
NA | TRBJ2-6 | NA | TRBV7-2 | TGTGCCAGCAGCTTTGCTTCTACTGGGGCCAACGTCCTGACTTTC | CASSFASTGANVLTF
NA | TRBJ1-4 | once | TRBV27 | TGTGCCAGCAGTGGCACACCCCAAAAACTGTTTTTT | CASSGTPQKLFF
TRBD2 | TRBJ2-3 | NA | TRBV3-1/TRBV3-2 | TGTGCCAGCAGCCAGGTAGCGGGGGTCACAGATACGCAGTATTTT | CASSQVAGVTDTQYF
TRBD2 | TRBJ2-7 | NA | TRBV27 | TGTGCCAGCAGTTTACTTAGCGGGAGCCAAACCTACGAGCAGTACTTC | CASSLLSGSQTYEQYF
TRBD2 | TRBJ2-1 | NA | TRBV29-1 | TGCAGCGTTGAAGATCGGACTAGCGGCTCCTACAATGAGCAGTTCTTC | CSVEDRTSGSYNEQFF
NA | TRBJ1-1 | NA | TRBV18 | TGTGCCAGCTCACCGATGGACAACCCGAGGGGCACTGAAGCTTTCTTT | CASSPMDNPRGTEAFF
TRBD2 | TRBJ2-1 | NA | TRBV10-3 | TGTGCCATCAGTGATATCGCTAGCGGGGACTCCTACAATGAGCAGTTCTTC | CAISDIASGDSYNEQFF
NA | TRBJ2-7 | NA | TRBV6-5 | TGTGCCAGCAGTTACCGCGGAAGCTTTGAGCAGTACTTC | CASSYRGSFEQYF
TRBD2 | TRBJ2-1 | once | TRBV6-1 | TGTGCCAGCAGTGAAGTCCCCCCACTAGCGGGGGGTTCGGTAGTCTTC | CASSEVPPLAGGSVVF
TRBD1 | TRBJ1-2 | NA | TRBV11-2 | TGTGCCAGCAGCCAAGGGGGCCGGCGTGGCTACACCTTC | CASSQGGRRGYTF
NA | TRBJ1-1 | NA | TRBV6-4 | TGTGCCAGCAGTGACCGTAGTCACACTGAAGCTTTCTTT | CASSDRSHTEAFF
NA | TRBJ1-4 | NA | TRBV12-5 | TGTGCTAGTGCCGAAGACAGGTCGGGCGAAAAACTGTTTTTT | CASAEDRSGEKLFF
NA | TRBJ1-2 | NA | TRBV10-3 | TGTGCCATCAGTGAGTCAGCTATTCTTAACTATGGCTACACCTTC | CAISESAILNYGYTF
TRBD1 | TRBJ1-1 | NA | TRBV6-5 | TGTGCCAGCAGTCGTGGGACAGCGAACACTGAAGCTTTCTTT | CASSRGTANTEAFF
NA | TRBJ1-1 | NA | TRBV7-9 | TGTGCCAGCAGCTTCCGGGCGACGAACACTGAAGCTTTCTTT | CASSFRATNTEAFF
NA | TRBJ2-7 | few | TRBV4-2 | TGTGCCAGCAGCCAAGAAAGGATAGGGCCCTACGAGCAGTACTTC | CASSQERIGPYEQYF
NA | TRBJ2-1 | NA | TRBV7-2 | TGTGCCAGCAGCTCCCCCACCAATGAGCAGTTCTTC | CASSSPTNEQFF
NA | TRBJ2-1 | NA | TRBV10-3 | TGTGCCATCAATGAAGGGGGGAACAATGAGCAGTTCTTC | CAINEGGNNEQFF
NA | TRBJ1-2 | NA | TRBV5-1 | TGCGCCAGCAGCTTGGATAGGGTGGCGGACGGCTACACCTTC | CASSLDRVADGYTF